These T cell receptor beta chains were read from a single sample in a study of T cells of healthy individuals. TCRdb re-called the 5' RACE reads with MiXCR, one entry per CDR3 protein. The repertoire holds around 63,000 distinct CDR3 sequences, with 15% to 20% as singletons. Receptors were obtained from a human donor in good health. Both conserved end residues are part of each CDR3. Only part of the rows carry a size: once, few, many, or a class if the clone is expanded.

j_gene	v_gene	abundance	CDR3aa
TRBJ1-5	TRBV28	.	CASSRQEYQPQHF
TRBJ1-3	TRBV15	.	CATSRGTASRNTIYF
TRBJ2-1	TRBV30	.	CAFGTSGGLNEQFF
TRBJ1-2	TRBV28	few	CASSSRRVDYGYTF
TRBJ2-7	TRBV11-2	.	CASSLQLGNEQYF
TRBJ2-1	TRBV6-6	.	CASSPPQSTEQFF
TRBJ2-6	TRBV5-1	few	CASSLVGSSGANVLTF
TRBJ2-1	TRBV14	many	CASSQKEFWREGPYNEQFF
TRBJ2-7	TRBV28	.	CASSFSSGEIGEQYF
TRBJ1-1	TRBV12-5	.	CASGPTGGYTEAFF